The rows below give T cell receptor beta chains drawn from one sample of a study of T-cell reconstitution after alpha-beta-depleted transplantation in children. Using its own MiXCR run on the PCR reads, TCRdb lists one record per CDR3 protein. Here the sample spans about 300,000 distinct CDR3 sequences, roughly a tenth being singletons. Sequences were derived from PBMCs, sampled before TCRalphabeta/CD19-depleted stem cell transplant. The receptors come from a boy under three years old with acute myeloid leukemia, due to receive a stem cell transplant. CDR3s include the opening cysteine and the closing phenylalanine or tryptophan. Fields, in order: D gene, V gene, clone size, J gene, CDR3 protein, CDR3 DNA. D genes are given only for firm matches. Size tells how often a clone was seen (once, few, many) or the class of an expanded clone, and some rows leave it out.

NA	TRBV4-3	many	TRBJ2-2	CASSHLGGGPTGELFF	TGCGCCAGCAGCCATTTAGGGGGAGGCCCCACCGGGGAGCTGTTTTTT
NA	TRBV7-9	many	TRBJ1-1	CASSLAGGRIWSAFF	TGTGCCAGCAGCTTAGCTGGGGGGCGCATTTGGTCGGCTTTCTTT
NA	TRBV20-1	NA	TRBJ2-3	CSAAGRIDTQYF	TGCAGTGCAGCTGGGAGAATAGATACGCAGTATTTT
TRBD1	TRBV10-3	few	TRBJ2-2	CAIQGATGELFF	TGTGCCATCCAGGGGGCGACCGGGGAGCTGTTTTTT
NA	TRBV7-8	few	TRBJ1-5	CASSRWRDSNQPQHF	TGTGCCAGCAGCCGATGGAGGGATAGCAATCAGCCCCAGCATTTT
NA	TRBV20-1	few	TRBJ2-7	CSASQGSYEQYF	TGCAGTGCTAGTCAGGGGTCCTACGAGCAGTACTTC
TRBD1	TRBV29-1	many	TRBJ2-3	CSVGPRQGSTDTQYF	TGCAGCGTTGGACCCCGACAGGGCAGCACAGATACGCAGTATTTT
NA	TRBV11-1	many	TRBJ2-4	CASSLGQGTLTKNIQYF	TGTGCCAGCAGCTTAGGGCAGGGAACTCTAACCAAAAACATTCAGTACTTC
NA	TRBV28	many	TRBJ1-2	CASSLSNLGHYGYTF	TGTGCCAGCAGTTTATCCAACCTCGGCCACTATGGCTACACCTTC
TRBD1	TRBV5-1	many	TRBJ2-2	CASSLQGATGELFF	TGCGCCAGCAGCTTACAGGGGGCCACCGGGGAGCTGTTTTTT
NA	TRBV9	many	TRBJ2-7	CASSANDHEQYF	TGTGCCAGCAGCGCCAATGACCACGAGCAGTACTTC
TRBD1	TRBV20-1	many	TRBJ2-7	CSASVRTGGNEQYF	TGCAGTGCTAGTGTTAGGACAGGGGGAAACGAGCAGTACTTC
NA	TRBV7-9	many	TRBJ2-3	CASSFDSPSTDTQYF	TGTGCCAGCAGCTTCGATAGCCCGAGCACAGATACGCAGTATTTT
NA	TRBV7-9	many	TRBJ2-3	CASTFSGAADTQYF	TGTGCCAGCACTTTTTCGGGGGCGGCAGATACGCAGTATTTT
TRBD2	TRBV5-5	few	TRBJ2-7	CASSVAGGPSYEQYF	TGTGCCAGCAGCGTAGCGGGGGGGCCGTCCTACGAGCAGTACTTC
NA	TRBV20-1	many	TRBJ1-2	CSARRRVAGYTF	TGCAGTGCTAGGCGCAGGGTGGCTGGCTACACCTTC
NA	TRBV10-3	many	TRBJ1-1	CAIRGEGENTEAFF	TGTGCCATCCGAGGAGAAGGGGAGAACACTGAAGCTTTCTTT
NA	TRBV21-1	NA	TRBJ2-3	CASSKGTSGEDTQYF	TGTGCCAGCAGCAAAGGGACTAGCGGGGAAGATACGCAGTATTTT
TRBD1	TRBV5-1	many	TRBJ2-7	CASGSTGTGPYEQYF	TGCGCCAGCGGGAGTACCGGGACAGGGCCCTACGAGCAGTACTTC
NA	TRBV7-6	many	TRBJ2-5	CASSLGGTETQYF	TGTGCCAGCAGCTTAGGAGGGACAGAGACCCAGTACTTC
TRBD1	TRBV13	many	TRBJ2-4	CASSLGIYRGPVQYF	TGTGCCAGCAGCTTAGGTATCTACAGGGGACCAGTTCAGTACTTC
TRBD2	TRBV10-3	many	TRBJ2-1	CAISESASGRAHNEQFF	TGTGCCATCAGTGAGAGCGCTAGCGGGAGGGCCCACAATGAGCAGTTCTTC
NA	TRBV21-1	many	TRBJ1-1	CASSKARDFMNTEAFF	TGTGCCAGCAGCAAAGCTCGAGATTTCATGAACACTGAAGCTTTCTTT
NA	TRBV4-1	many	TRBJ2-5	CASSRPRETQYF	TGCGCCAGCAGCCGACCCAGAGAGACCCAGTACTTC
NA	TRBV7-9	many	TRBJ2-7	CASSSTRATYEQYF	TGTGCCAGCAGCTCAACCCGGGCGACCTACGAGCAGTACTTC
TRBD2	TRBV20-1	few	TRBJ2-7	CSARSSGRSKRGGSSYEQYF	TGCAGTGCTAGAAGTTCCGGGCGATCGAAGCGGGGGGGGAGCTCCTACGAGCAGTACTTC
NA	TRBV7-9	many	TRBJ1-1	CASSPKGDTEAFF	TGTGCCAGCAGCCCCAAGGGTGACACTGAAGCTTTCTTT
NA	TRBV3-1	many	TRBJ2-1	CASSQDKILGNEQFF	TGTGCCAGCAGCCAAGATAAAATATTAGGGAATGAGCAGTTCTTC
NA	TRBV7-9	many	TRBJ2-6	CASSLGISGANVLTF	TGTGCCAGCAGTTTAGGGATTTCTGGGGCCAACGTCCTGACTTTC
NA	TRBV29-1	few	TRBJ1-4	CSVDGGMSEKLFF	TGCAGCGTTGATGGGGGGATGAGTGAAAAACTGTTTTTT
TRBD1	TRBV6-5	many	TRBJ1-4	CASSYSIMRDRDEKLFF	TGTGCCAGCAGTTACTCGATTATGCGGGACAGGGATGAAAAACTGTTTTTT
NA	TRBV2	many	TRBJ2-7	CASSEAGLYEQYF	TGTGCCAGCAGTGAGGCGGGCCTCTACGAGCAGTACTTC
NA	TRBV28	NA	TRBJ2-5	CASSFPDRQETQYF	TGTGCCAGCAGTTTCCCGGATCGGCAAGAGACCCAGTACTTC
NA	TRBV19	NA	TRBJ1-5	CASSIPNMGSLGNQPQHF	TGTGCCAGTAGTATCCCCAATATGGGGAGTTTAGGCAATCAGCCCCAGCATTTT
TRBD2	TRBV7-3	many	TRBJ2-3	CASSLRSSGLAGEEWADTQYF	TGTGCCAGCAGCTTAAGGTCATCGGGACTAGCGGGAGAAGAATGGGCAGATACGCAGTATTTT
NA	TRBV7-9	many	TRBJ2-2	CASSLVSVLANTGELFF	TGTGCCAGCAGCTTAGTAAGCGTACTCGCGAACACCGGGGAGCTGTTTTTT
NA	TRBV27	many	TRBJ1-6	CASSFYNSPLHF	TGTGCCAGCAGCTTTTATAATTCACCCCTCCACTTT
TRBD1	TRBV11-2	few	TRBJ2-2	CASSLVRTGNTGELFF	TGTGCCAGCAGCTTAGTCCGGACAGGGAACACCGGGGAGCTGTTTTTT
NA	TRBV18	many	TRBJ2-3	CASSPLKQTLRPDTQYF	TGTGCCAGCTCACCATTAAAGCAGACCTTGAGGCCAGATACGCAGTATTTT
NA	TRBV7-2	many	TRBJ2-7	CASSLYDLYSYEQYF	TGTGCCAGCAGCTTGTACGACCTCTATTCCTACGAGCAGTACTTC